These 10 T cell receptor beta chains originate from one sample sequenced in a study of cytomegalovirus exposure and HLA in healthy donors. Vbeta (60) and Jbeta (13) primers were used in the PCR. Only in-frame clones appear in the TCRdb table, and some are missing; sequencing was by immunoSEQ multiplex PCR. This table holds nearly 110,000 clones, around three quarters found once. The specimen was PBMCs. The source is a male donor in good health and CMV-seronegative.

This chain links TRBV19 with TRBJ2-1; 10 nucleotides line up with TRBD1. The CDR3 sequence is 15 residues long. V lost 5 bases, J lost 4 bases, and 5 bases stayed unmatched. The V gene's germline CDR1 is LNHDA and CDR2 SQIVND (reference sequence). CDR3 protein: CASSRRGQGYNEQFF. CDR3 coding DNA: TGTGCCAGTAGTCGCAGGGGACAGGGGTACAATGAGCAGTTCTTC.

The V call is TRBV7-9, the J call TRBJ2-1; maybe TRBD2 (5 bases). The CDR3 length is 14 residues. V was trimmed by 6 bases and J by 3 bases, leaving 12 bases between them. Per the germline V gene, CDR1 is SEHNR and CDR2 is FQNEAQ (reference sequence). The CDR3: CASRDFFGYNEQFF. The DNA of the CDR3 is TGTGCCAGCAGGGACTTTTTCGGCTACAATGAGCAGTTCTTC.

The chain is built from TRBV18 and TRBJ1-2, with unresolved D. Germline V gene sequence: CDR1 KGHSH, CDR2 LQKENI. The CDR3 runs to 13 residues. Trimming removed 2 bases from V and 2 bases from J, with 6 bases in between. This CDR3 reads CASSPGRNYGYTF. The CDR3 DNA sequence: TGTGCCAGCTCACCAGGCAGAAACTATGGCTACACCTTC.

This clone appeared a single time. J is TRBJ2-1 and V is TRBV10-2; 7 bases match TRBD2. CDR3 length: 14 amino acids. Trimming at V came to 7 bases and at J to 0 bases, leaving 3 bases not matched to a gene. Per the germline V gene, CDR1 is WSHSY and CDR2 is SAAADI. CDR3 nucleotides: TGCGCCAGCAATTGGGGGGGCTCCTACAATGAGCAGTTCTTC. It yields the protein CASNWGGSYNEQFF.

The count of this clone is one. The gene calls are TRBV11-2 and TRBJ2-7; 14 positions agree with TRBD2. The CDR3 loop spans 17 amino acids. The germline V gene encodes CDR1 SGHAT and CDR2 FQNNGV. J lost 6 bases, V lost 5 bases, and 12 bases had no gene match. CDR3 loop: CASSKPGLAGVRFEQYF. For the CDR3, the DNA is TGTGCCAGCAGCAAACCGGGACTAGCGGGAGTACGTTTCGAGCAGTACTTC.

This clone was observed once. The rearrangement uses TRBV7-9 and TRBJ1-1; tentative D call: TRBD1 (6 bases). In germline, CDR1 is SEHNR, CDR2 FQNEAQ (reference sequence). The CDR3 is 14 residues long. Trimming took 4 bases from V and 3 from J, leaving 12 bases between them. As DNA, the CDR3 is TGTGCCAGCAGCTCATGGGGGCGCGACACTGAAGCTTTCTTT. The encoded protein is CASSSWGRDTEAFF.

In its sample, this clone was seen a few times. The gene calls are TRBV7-9 and TRBJ1-1, with 7 bases lining up with TRBD1. Trimming at V came to 0 bases and at J to 3 bases, leaving 1 base not matched to a gene. Germline V CDR1 and CDR2: SEHNR, FQNEAQ (reference sequence). This CDR3 is built from 14 residues. The CDR3 DNA sequence: TGTGCCAGCAGCTTAGCGAGGGGGCACACTGAAGCTTTCTTT. It yields the protein CASSLARGHTEAFF.

The rearrangement joins TRBV7-9 to TRBJ2-7; TRBD1 aligns across 10 bases. V lost 2 bases, J lost 4 bases, and 14 bases stayed unmatched. Per the germline V gene, CDR1 is SEHNR and CDR2 is FQNEAQ (reference sequence). CDR3 length: 18 amino acids. The CDR3, as DNA: TGTGCCAGCAGCTTAAAACTCAGGGGGACAGGGGTTGTTTACGAGCAGTACTTC. This codes for CASSLKLRGTGVVYEQYF.

J is TRBJ2-3 and V is TRBV6-1, with 9 bases fitting TRBD2. V shed 3 bases and J 2 bases; nucleotides not matched to a gene: 6. The CDR3 runs to 16 residues. Per germline, CDR1 MNHNS and CDR2 SASEGT. The CDR3 region has the DNA TGTGCCAGCAGTGAGGAAGCGGGAGGCGCCACAGATACGCAGTATTTT. As protein: CASSEEAGGATDTQYF.

V and J are TRBV2 and TRBJ1-2; TRBD1 agrees at 12 bases. There are 14 residues in the CDR3. The germline CDR1 and CDR2 sequences are SNHLY and FYNNEI. After removal of 7 bases from V and 4 bases from J, the junction contained 4 bases not matched to a gene. The CDR3 reads CASKGTGGSYGYTF. The CDR3, as DNA: TGTGCCAGCAAGGGGACAGGGGGCAGCTATGGCTACACCTTC. The full variable domain, rest sourced from reference TRBV2 and TRBJ1-2, is EPEVTQTPSHQVTQMGQEVILRCVPISNHLYFYWYRQILGQKVEFLVSFYNNEISEKSEIFDDQFSVERPDGSNFTLKIRSTKLEDSAMYFCASKGTGGSYGYTFGSGTRLTVV.